These T cell receptor beta chains were read from a single sample in a study of human T cells and chemical hapten exposure. TCRdb recomputed calls from the RACE reads with MiXCR, one row per CDR3 protein. The top ten clones hold around 1.7% of a sample with 100,000 to 150,000 distinct CDR3 sequences, 8.5% to 9.5% of them seen once. Sequenced material: whole blood. These receptors originate from a male donor in good health. Some clones in this sample may be carry-over from other donors' samples. Each CDR3 is given with its conserved first and last residue. The D gene is left open where the match is weak. Not all rows give a size; the values are once, few, many and, for expanded clones, a class.

size,J,V,D,DNA,CDR3
.,TRBJ2-3,TRBV6-1,.,TGTGCCAGCAGTGAAGTAAGCTTTCGGGCAGATACGCAGTATTTT,CASSEVSFRADTQYF
.,TRBJ2-1,TRBV20-1,.,TGCAGTGCTACCAGAGAACCCTACAATGAGCAGTTCTTC,CSATREPYNEQFF
few,TRBJ1-5,TRBV7-9,.,TGTGCCAGCAGCTCTCCCGAGGAGGCTAGCAATCAGCCCCAGCATTTT,CASSSPEEASNQPQHF
many,TRBJ1-1,TRBV12-3/TRBV12-4,.,TGTGCCAGCAGTTCAACAGGGCTGTTGAACACTGAAGCTTTCTTT,CASSSTGLLNTEAFF
once,TRBJ1-3,TRBV12-5,.,TGTGCTAGTGGTTCCTTTCGACAGTTTGTAGACACCATATATTTT,CASGSFRQFVDTIYF
many,TRBJ2-7,TRBV27,.,TGTGCCAGCAGTTACCTCCCTCAGGCCCCCTACGAGCAGTACTTC,CASSYLPQAPYEQYF
.,TRBJ2-3,TRBV19,.,TGTGCCAGTTCAGGATCCCTCACAGATACGCAGTATTTT,CASSGSLTDTQYF
few,TRBJ1-6,TRBV6-5,TRBD1,TGTGCCACCAAGGGATTGATTCAACAGGGGTCGAGCTCCTATAATTCACCCCTCCACTTT,CATKGLIQQGSSSYNSPLHF
.,TRBJ2-4,TRBV5-4,TRBD1,TGTGCCAGCAGCTTTCGACAGGGGGCCTCGGCCAAAAACATTCAGTACTTC,CASSFRQGASAKNIQYF
few,TRBJ2-6,TRBV6-2/TRBV6-3,TRBD1,TGTGCCAGCAGTCGTGACAGGGACCTCTCTGGGGCCAACGTCCTGACTTTC,CASSRDRDLSGANVLTF